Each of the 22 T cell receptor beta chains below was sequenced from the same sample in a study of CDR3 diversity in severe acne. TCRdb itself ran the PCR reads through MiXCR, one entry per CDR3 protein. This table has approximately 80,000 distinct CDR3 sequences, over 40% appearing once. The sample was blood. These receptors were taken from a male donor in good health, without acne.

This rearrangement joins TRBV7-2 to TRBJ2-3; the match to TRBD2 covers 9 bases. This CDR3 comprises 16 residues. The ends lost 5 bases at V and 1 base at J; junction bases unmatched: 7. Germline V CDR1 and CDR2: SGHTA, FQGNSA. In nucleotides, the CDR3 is TGTGCCAGCAGCAGAGCCCCTAGCGGGGGCACAGATACGCAGTATTTT. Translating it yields CASSRAPSGGTDTQYF. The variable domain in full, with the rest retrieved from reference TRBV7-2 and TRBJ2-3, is GAGVSQSPSNKVTEKGKDVELRCDPISGHTALYWYRQSLGQGLEFLIYFQGNSAPDKSGLPSDRFSAERTGGSVSTLTIQRTQQEDSAVYLCASSRAPSGGTDTQYFGPGTRLTVL.

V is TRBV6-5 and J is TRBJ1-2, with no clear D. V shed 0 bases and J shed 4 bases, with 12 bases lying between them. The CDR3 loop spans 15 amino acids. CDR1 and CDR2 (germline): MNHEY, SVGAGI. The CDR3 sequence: CASSYSGSPSYGYTF. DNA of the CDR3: TGTGCCAGCAGTTACTCGGGCAGCCCAAGCTATGGCTACACCTTC.

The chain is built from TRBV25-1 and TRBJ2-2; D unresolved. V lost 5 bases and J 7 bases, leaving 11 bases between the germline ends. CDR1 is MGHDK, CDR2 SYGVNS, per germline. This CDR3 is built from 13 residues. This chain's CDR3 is CASSYRDGGELFF. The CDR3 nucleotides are TGTGCCAGCAGTTACCGAGACGGCGGGGAGCTGTTTTTT.

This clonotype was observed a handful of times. The CDR3: CASSPNRAHGYTF. The CDR3 DNA reads as TGTGCCAGCAGCCCGAACAGGGCCCATGGCTACACCTTC. The chain has TRBV7-2 and TRBJ1-2; maybe TRBD1 (6 bases). The CDR3 spans 13 residues. Germline V gene data show CDR1 as SGHTA and CDR2 as FQGNSA. The germline V and J ends were trimmed by 5 bases and 6 bases, with 13 bases remaining between them.

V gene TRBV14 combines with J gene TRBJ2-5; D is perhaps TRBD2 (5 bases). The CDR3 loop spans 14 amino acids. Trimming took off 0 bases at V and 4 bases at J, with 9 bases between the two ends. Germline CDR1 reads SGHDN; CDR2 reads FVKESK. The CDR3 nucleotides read TGTGCCAGCAGCCAAGAGGTTAGCGCAGAGACCCAGTACTTC. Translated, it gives CASSQEVSAETQYF.

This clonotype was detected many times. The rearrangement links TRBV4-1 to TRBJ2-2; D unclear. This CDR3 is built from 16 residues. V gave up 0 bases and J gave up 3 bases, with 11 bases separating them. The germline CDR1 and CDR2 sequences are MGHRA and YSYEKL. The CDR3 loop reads CASSQEDRLHTGELFF. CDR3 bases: TGCGCCAGCAGCCAAGAGGATCGGCTACACACCGGGGAGCTGTTTTTT.

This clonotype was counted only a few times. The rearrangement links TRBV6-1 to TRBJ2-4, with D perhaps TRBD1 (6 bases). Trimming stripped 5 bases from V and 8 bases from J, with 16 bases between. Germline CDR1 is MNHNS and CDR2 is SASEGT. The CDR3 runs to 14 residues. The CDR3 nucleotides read TGTGCCAGCAGTTTCAGAGGACAGTTTGACATTCAGTACTTC. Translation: CASSFRGQFDIQYF.

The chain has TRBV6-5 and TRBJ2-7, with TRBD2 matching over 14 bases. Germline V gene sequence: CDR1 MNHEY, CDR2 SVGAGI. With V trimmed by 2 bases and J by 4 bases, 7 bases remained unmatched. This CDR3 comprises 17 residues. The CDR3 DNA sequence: TGTGCCAGCAGTTACGCGGGACTAGCGGGGGCCCAGTACGAGCAGTACTTC. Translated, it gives CASSYAGLAGAQYEQYF.

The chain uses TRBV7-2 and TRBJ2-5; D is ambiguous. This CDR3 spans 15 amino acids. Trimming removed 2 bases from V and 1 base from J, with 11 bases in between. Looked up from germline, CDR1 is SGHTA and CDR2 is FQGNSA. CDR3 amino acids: CASSLNRNPQETQYF. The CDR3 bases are TGTGCCAGCAGCTTAAACCGTAACCCCCAAGAGACCCAGTACTTC.

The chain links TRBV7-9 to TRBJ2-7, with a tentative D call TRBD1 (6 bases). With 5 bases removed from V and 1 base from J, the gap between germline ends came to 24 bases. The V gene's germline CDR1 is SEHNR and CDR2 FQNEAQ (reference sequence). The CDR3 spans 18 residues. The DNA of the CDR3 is TGTGCCAGCAGCAGAGGATTTTACGGGACAACTACTTCCTACGAGCAGTACTTC. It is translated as CASSRGFYGTTTSYEQYF.

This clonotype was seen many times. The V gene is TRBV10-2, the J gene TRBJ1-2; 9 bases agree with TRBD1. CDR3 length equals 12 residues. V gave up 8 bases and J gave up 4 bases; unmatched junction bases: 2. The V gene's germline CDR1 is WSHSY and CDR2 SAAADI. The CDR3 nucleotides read TGCGCCAGCTCGGGACAGGGCTATGGCTACACCTTC. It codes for CASSGQGYGYTF.

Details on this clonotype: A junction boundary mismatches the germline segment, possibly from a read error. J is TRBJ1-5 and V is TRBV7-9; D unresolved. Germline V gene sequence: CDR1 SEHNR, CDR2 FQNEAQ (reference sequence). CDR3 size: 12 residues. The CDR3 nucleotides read TGTGCCGGCAGCTTCGGCGAGGGAGCCCAGCATTTT. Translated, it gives CAGSFGEGAQHF.

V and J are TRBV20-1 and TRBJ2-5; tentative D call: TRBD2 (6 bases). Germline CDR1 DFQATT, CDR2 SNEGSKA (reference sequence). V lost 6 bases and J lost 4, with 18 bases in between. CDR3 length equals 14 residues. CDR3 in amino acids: CSASAAGTGETQYF. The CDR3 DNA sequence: TGCAGTGCAAGTGCCGCGGGGACTGGAGAGACCCAGTACTTC.

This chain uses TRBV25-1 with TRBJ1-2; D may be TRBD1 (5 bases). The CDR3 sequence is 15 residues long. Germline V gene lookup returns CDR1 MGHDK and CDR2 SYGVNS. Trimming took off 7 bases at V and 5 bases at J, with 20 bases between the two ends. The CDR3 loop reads CASIRGGRRGYGYTF. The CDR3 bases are TGTGCCAGCATCCGAGGAGGGAGGCGGGGGTATGGCTACACCTTC.

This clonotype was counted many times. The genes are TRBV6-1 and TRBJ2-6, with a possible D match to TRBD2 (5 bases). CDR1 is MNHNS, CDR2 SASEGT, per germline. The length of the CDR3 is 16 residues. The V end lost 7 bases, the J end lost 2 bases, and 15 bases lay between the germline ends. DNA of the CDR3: TGTGCCAGCACTCTGAGCCGGGAAACTGGGGCCAACGTCCTGACTTTC. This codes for CASTLSRETGANVLTF.

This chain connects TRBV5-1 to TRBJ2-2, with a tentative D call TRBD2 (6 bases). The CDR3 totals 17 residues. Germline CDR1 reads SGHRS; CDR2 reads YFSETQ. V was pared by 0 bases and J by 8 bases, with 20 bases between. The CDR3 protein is CASSLVFEGRGGGELFF. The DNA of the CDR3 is TGCGCCAGCAGCTTGGTATTTGAGGGACGGGGAGGTGGGGAGCTGTTTTTT.

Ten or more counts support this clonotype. CDR3 sequence reads: CASRRDRYEQYF. The CDR3 coding sequence is TGTGCCAGCAGACGGGACCGGTACGAGCAGTACTTC. This chain joins TRBV6-2 or TRBV6-3 and TRBJ2-7; D possibly matches TRBD1 or TRBD2 (5 bases each). Deletions cut 6 bases from V and 4 bases from J, with 10 bases between. The CDR3 is made up of 12 amino acids. Germline V gene data show CDR1 as MNHEY and CDR2 as SVGEGT.

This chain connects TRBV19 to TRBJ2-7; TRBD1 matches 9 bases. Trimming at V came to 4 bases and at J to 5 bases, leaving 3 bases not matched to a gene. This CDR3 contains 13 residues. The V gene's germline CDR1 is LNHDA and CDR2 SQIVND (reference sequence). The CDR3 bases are TGTGCCAGTAGTACGGGACAGGGCAACGAGCAGTACTTC. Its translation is CASSTGQGNEQYF.

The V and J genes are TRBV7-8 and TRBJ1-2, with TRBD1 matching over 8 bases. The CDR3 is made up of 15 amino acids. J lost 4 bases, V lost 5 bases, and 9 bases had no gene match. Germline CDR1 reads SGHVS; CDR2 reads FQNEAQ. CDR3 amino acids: CASSPRRGQFYGYTF. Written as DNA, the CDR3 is TGTGCCAGCAGCCCCCGCAGGGGGCAATTCTATGGCTACACCTTC.

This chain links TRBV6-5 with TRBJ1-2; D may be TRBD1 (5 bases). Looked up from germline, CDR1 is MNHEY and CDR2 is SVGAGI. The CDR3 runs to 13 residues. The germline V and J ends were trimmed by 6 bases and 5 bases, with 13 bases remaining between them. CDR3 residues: CASRDDWGYGYTF. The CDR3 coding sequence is TGTGCCAGCAGGGACGACTGGGGGTATGGCTACACCTTC.

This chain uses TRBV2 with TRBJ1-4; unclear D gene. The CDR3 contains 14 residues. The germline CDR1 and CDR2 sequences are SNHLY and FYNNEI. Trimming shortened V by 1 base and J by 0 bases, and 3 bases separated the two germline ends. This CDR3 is CASSEGTTNEKLFF. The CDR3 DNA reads TGTGCCAGCAGTGAAGGGACAACTAATGAAAAACTGTTTTTT.

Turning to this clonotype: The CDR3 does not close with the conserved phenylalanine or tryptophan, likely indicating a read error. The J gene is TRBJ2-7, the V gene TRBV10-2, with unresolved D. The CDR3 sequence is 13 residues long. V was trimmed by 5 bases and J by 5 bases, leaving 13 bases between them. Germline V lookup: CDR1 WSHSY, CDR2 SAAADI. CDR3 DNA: TGCGCCAGCAGTTACCGATCAGGCAACGAGCAGTACTCC. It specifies CASSYRSGNEQYS.